The 27 T cell receptor beta chains listed next were all sequenced from one sample in a study of shared clonotypes between healthy human individuals. TCRdb's copy holds only in-frame clones and misses some; the assay was immunoSEQ multiplex PCR. The sample records over a million clones, roughly 96% being singletons. Material: naive CD4+ T cells sorted from blood. The subset is: CD45RA+ positively selected. These receptors all stem from a man aged 25-45 years in good health.

The CDR3 DNA sequence: TGTGCCAGCAGCCAAGAGGGACAGAATGAAAGCGCCCTACTAGGAAAACTGTTTTTT. This translates into CASSQEGQNESALLGKLFF. The chain carries TRBV21-1 and TRBJ1-4; the table calls TRBD1, which could not be checked here. TRBV21-1 is shown as a pseudogene. The CDR3 is 19 residues long.

The chain has TRBV5-5 and TRBJ1-5, with a possible D match to TRBD1 (6 bases). Germline V gene sequence: CDR1 SGHKS, CDR2 YYEKEE (reference sequence). The CDR3 is made up of 14 amino acids. With 4 bases removed from V and 0 bases from J, the gap between germline ends came to 8 bases. The CDR3 loop is CASSPRGSNQPQHF. For the CDR3, the DNA is TGTGCCAGCAGCCCCAGGGGTAGCAATCAGCCCCAGCATTTT.

The V and J genes are TRBV9 and TRBJ2-1, with 7 bases identical to TRBD2. This CDR3 region has 15 residues. Looked up from germline, CDR1 is SGDLS and CDR2 is YYNGEE. Unmatched junction bases numbered 5, after V lost 0 bases and J lost 5 bases. CDR3 sequence reads: CASSVAASGHNEQFF. CDR3 sequence (DNA): TGTGCCAGCAGCGTAGCGGCTAGCGGACACAATGAGCAGTTCTTC. The full variable domain, in which reference TRBV9 and TRBJ2-1 provide the parts outside the CDR3, is DSGVTQTPKHLITATGQRVTLRCSPRSGDLSVYWYQQSLDQGLQFLIQYYNGEERAKGNILERFSAQQFPDLHSELNLSSLELGDSALYFCASSVAASGHNEQFFGPGTRLTVL.

This clone appeared a single time. The V and J genes are TRBV19 and TRBJ2-2, with 8 bases fitting TRBD2. This CDR3 comprises 16 residues. J lost 3 bases, V lost 1 base, and 4 bases had no gene match. The V gene's germline CDR1 is LNHDA and CDR2 SQIVND (reference sequence). The CDR3 region is CASSIVGTSDTGELFF. The DNA of the CDR3 is TGTGCCAGTAGTATAGTGGGGACTAGTGACACCGGGGAGCTGTTTTTT.

The chain employs TRBV10-2 and TRBJ1-5, with 8 bases identical to TRBD1. The CDR3 sequence is 14 residues long. The J segment lost 3 bases and the V segment lost 5 bases, leaving 3 bases of the junction unmatched. The germline V gene encodes CDR1 WSHSY and CDR2 SAAADI. For the CDR3, the DNA is TGCGCCAGCAGTCGACAGGGGAACAATCAGCCCCAGCATTTT. Residues: CASSRQGNNQPQHF.

The chain has TRBV28 and TRBJ2-7, with D possibly TRBD1 on 9 matching bases. This CDR3 is built from 14 residues. CDR1 and CDR2 (germline): MDHEN, SYDVKM. The CDR3 DNA is TGTGCTCGGGGGGGACAGGGAAATTCCTACGAGCAGTACTTC. Protein sequence: CARGGQGNSYEQYF. Full variable domain (missing parts from reference TRBV28 and TRBJ2-7): DVKVTQSSRYLVKRTGEKVFLECVQDMDHENMFWYRQDPGLGLRLIYFSYDVKMKEKGDIPEGYSVSREKKERFSLILESASTNQTSMYLCARGGQGNSYEQYFGPGTRLTVT.

The genes are TRBV10-3 and TRBJ1-2, with 9 bases matching TRBD1. CDR1 and CDR2 from the germline V gene are ENHRY and SYGVKD. The V segment lost 8 bases and the J segment 4 bases; nucleotides outside the gene matches: 8. The CDR3 loop spans 14 amino acids. CDR3 protein: CAIRRDRETYGYTF. The DNA of the CDR3 is TGTGCCATCCGCCGGGACAGGGAGACCTATGGCTACACCTTC.

The chain combines TRBV14 with TRBJ2-1; 8 nucleotides line up with TRBD2. The CDR3 contains 16 residues. With 5 bases clipped from V and 4 bases from J, the junction kept 10 bases outside the gene matches. Germline assignment: CDR1 SGHDN and CDR2 FVKESK. Here the CDR3 DNA reads TGTGCCAGCAGCAACCGGGAGGGCCTGGGGTACAATGAGCAGTTCTTC. Its translation is CASSNREGLGYNEQFF. The variable domain in full, with the rest retrieved from reference TRBV14 and TRBJ2-1, is EAGVTQFPSHSVIEKGQTVTLRCDPISGHDNLYWYRRVMGKEIKFLLHFVKESKQDESGMPNNRFLAERTGGTYSTLKVQPAELEDSGVYFCASSNREGLGYNEQFFGPGTRLTVL.

This chain connects TRBV15 to TRBJ1-4; D is unclear. Germline loops: CDR1 LNHNV, CDR2 YYDKDF (reference sequence). V was shortened by 0 bases and J by 5 bases, with 10 bases between the two germline ends. CDR3 size: 15 residues. The CDR3 nucleotides are TGTGCCACCAGCAGAGATAGGGTGGGGAATGAAAAACTGTTTTTT. It codes for CATSRDRVGNEKLFF.

The chain uses TRBV6-5 and TRBJ1-5; a weak D match, TRBD1 (5 bases). The CDR3 contains 15 residues. The V gene lost 6 bases and the J gene lost 7 bases, with 19 bases spanning the gap. Per germline, CDR1 MNHEY and CDR2 SVGAGI. CDR3 sequence (DNA): TGTGCCAGCAGCCCCGGAGGGGCGCATAAACAGCCCCAGCATTTT. It codes for CASSPGGAHKQPQHF.

This clone occurred once. The chain employs TRBV9 and TRBJ2-3; 9 bases are shared with TRBD1. V shed 6 bases and J 3 bases; nucleotides not matched to a gene: 11. CDR1 SGDLS and CDR2 YYNGEE come from the germline V gene. The CDR3 runs to 16 residues. The CDR3: CASMQGQGFPTDTQYF. CDR3 coding DNA: TGTGCCAGCATGCAGGGACAGGGATTCCCAACAGATACGCAGTATTTT.

The V call is TRBV18, the J call TRBJ2-7; D perhaps matches TRBD2 (5 bases). V lost 2 bases and J 0 bases, leaving 11 bases between the germline ends. Germline V lookup: CDR1 KGHSH, CDR2 LQKENI. The CDR3 length is 15 residues. The CDR3 DNA reads TGTGCCAGCTCACCAAAGGACTCCTACTCCTACGAGCAGTACTTC. Protein: CASSPKDSYSYEQYF.

About this clone: Other DNA sequences of this sample code for an identical CDR3. J is TRBJ2-5 and V is TRBV9, with 8 bases lining up with TRBD2. V dropped 4 bases and J dropped 5; count of bases not matched to a gene: 7. Per germline, CDR1 SGDLS and CDR2 YYNGEE. The CDR3 contains 14 residues. The CDR3 sequence: CASSTSGGGETQYF. CDR3 nucleotide sequence: TGTGCCAGCAGCACTAGCGGAGGGGGGGAGACCCAGTACTTC. The full variable domain, with the rest looked up from reference TRBV9 and TRBJ2-5, is DSGVTQTPKHLITATGQRVTLRCSPRSGDLSVYWYQQSLDQGLQFLIQYYNGEERAKGNILERFSAQQFPDLHSELNLSSLELGDSALYFCASSTSGGGETQYFGPGTRLLVL.

This rearrangement joins TRBV18 to TRBJ2-1; D ambiguous. The V and J ends lost 2 bases and 5 bases respectively, with 7 bases between them. CDR1 is KGHSH and CDR2 is LQKENI in the germline V gene. This CDR3 spans 13 amino acids. CDR3 amino acids: CASSPLLDNEQFF. The CDR3 region has the DNA TGTGCCAGCTCACCATTGCTCGACAATGAGCAGTTCTTC.

The chain links TRBV7-9 to TRBJ1-2; D possibly corresponds to TRBD1 (5 bases). The CDR3 has 14 amino acids. In germline, CDR1 is SEHNR, CDR2 FQNEAQ (reference sequence). V was clipped by 6 bases and J by 4 bases, with 15 bases between them. The CDR3 loop reads CASSWDLNSYGYTF. CDR3 DNA: TGTGCCAGCAGTTGGGACTTGAACTCCTATGGCTACACCTTC. Based on the CDR3 plus reference TRBV7-9 and TRBJ1-2, the full variable domain is DTGVSQNPRHKITKRGQNVTFRCDPISEHNRLYWYRQTLGQGPEFLTYFQNEAQLEKSRLLSDRFSAERPKGSFSTLEIQRTEQGDSAMYLCASSWDLNSYGYTFGSGTRLTVV.

The rearrangement uses TRBV30 and TRBJ2-2; D is uncertain. Germline CDR1 is GTSNPN and CDR2 is SVGIG (reference sequence). V was clipped by 3 bases and J by 7 bases, with 15 bases between them. This CDR3 comprises 14 residues. The CDR3 reads CAWRPAWNFGELFF. The CDR3 region has the DNA TGTGCCTGGAGACCAGCTTGGAATTTCGGGGAGCTGTTTTTT.

The J gene is TRBJ2-1, the V gene TRBV4-1; D is unclear. V lost 4 bases and J 0 bases, leaving 13 bases between the germline ends. This CDR3 has 16 amino acids. Per germline, CDR1 MGHRA and CDR2 YSYEKL. Here the CDR3 reads CASSPAGKSSYNEQFF. The CDR3 coding sequence is TGCGCCAGCAGCCCCGCTGGGAAAAGCTCCTACAATGAGCAGTTCTTC.

This chain uses TRBV5-4 with TRBJ2-2; D remains unclear. Germline assignment: CDR1 SGHNT and CDR2 YYREEE (reference sequence). The CDR3 spans 14 residues. With 4 bases removed from V and 1 base from J, the gap between germline ends came to 8 bases. DNA of the CDR3: TGTGCCAGCAGCGGCCATCAGAACACCGGGGAGCTGTTTTTT. This gives the protein CASSGHQNTGELFF.

The chain joins TRBV15 to TRBJ2-3; 9 nucleotides match TRBD2. Losses at the gene ends were 1 base for V and 1 base for J; bases not matched to a gene: 3. The V gene's germline CDR1 is LNHNV and CDR2 YYDKDF (reference sequence). The CDR3 length is 16 residues. CDR3 region: CATSRVWTSGTDTQYF. Written as DNA, the CDR3 is TGTGCCACCAGCAGAGTTTGGACTAGCGGCACAGATACGCAGTATTTT.

The V gene is TRBV6-1, the J gene TRBJ2-4, with D possibly TRBD1 on 5 matching bases. With 2 bases removed from V and 0 bases from J, the gap between germline ends came to 14 bases. The CDR3 has 17 residues. Germline CDR1 is MNHNS and CDR2 is SASEGT. The CDR3 sequence is CASSELMGLTAKNIQYF. In DNA form, the CDR3 reads TGTGCCAGCAGTGAATTGATGGGGCTCACAGCCAAAAACATTCAGTACTTC.

This clone was recorded once. In the same sample, other DNA sequences code for this CDR3. The chain links TRBV7-2 to TRBJ1-5; 8 nucleotides match TRBD1. Germline lookup yields CDR1 SGHTA and CDR2 FQGNSA. The CDR3 loop spans 15 amino acids. V was pared by 5 bases and J by 2 bases, with 5 bases of the junction left unmatched. The CDR3 DNA follows: TGTGCCAGCAGCCCAGGACAGGGTGGCAATCAGCCCCAGCATTTT. Translating gives CASSPGQGGNQPQHF.

J is TRBJ2-4 and V is TRBV18; 10 bases are shared with TRBD2. Losses at the gene ends were 6 bases for V and 3 bases for J; bases not matched to a gene: 11. This CDR3 has 17 residues. The germline CDR1 and CDR2 sequences are KGHSH and LQKENI. The CDR3 sequence: CASSTNSGRDYKNIQYF. The CDR3 DNA follows: TGTGCCAGCTCGACGAACAGCGGGAGGGACTACAAAAACATTCAGTACTTC.

This clone was found once. The V call is TRBV18, the J call TRBJ2-6; D gene unclear. CDR3 length: 18 amino acids. Germline V lookup: CDR1 KGHSH, CDR2 LQKENI. The germline V and J ends were trimmed by 4 bases and 2 bases, with 18 bases remaining between them. Written as DNA, the CDR3 is TGTGCCAGCTCACGGGGTTTTCTGGGTGATGCTGGGGCCAACGTCCTGACTTTC. This translates into CASSRGFLGDAGANVLTF.

The chain combines TRBV7-9 with TRBJ1-5; the D gene is possibly TRBD1 (5 bases). CDR1 and CDR2 from the germline V gene are SEHNR and FQNEAQ (reference sequence). V dropped 4 bases and J dropped 3 bases, with 13 bases sitting between them. The CDR3 totals 15 residues. The CDR3 reads CASSSGTALNQPQHF. The CDR3 DNA reads as TGTGCCAGCAGCTCGGGGACGGCCCTCAATCAGCCCCAGCATTTT.

The chain uses TRBV18 and TRBJ2-7, with TRBD1 matching 9 bases. CDR3 length: 15 residues. Germline V lookup: CDR1 KGHSH, CDR2 LQKENI. J was trimmed by 2 bases and V by 4 bases; bases with no gene match: 6. The CDR3 spells CASSRNRDRAYEQYF. CDR3 sequence (DNA): TGTGCCAGCTCACGTAACCGGGACAGGGCCTACGAGCAGTACTTC.

The J gene is TRBJ2-7, the V gene TRBV11-2; 7 nucleotides line up with TRBD2. The germline V gene has CDR1 SGHAT and CDR2 FQNNGV. The CDR3 has 16 amino acids. V dropped 6 bases and J dropped 1; count of bases not matched to a gene: 12. The CDR3 region has the DNA TGTGCCAGCAGAGGCCGGGAGGCAGAAGGATCCTACGAGCAGTACTTC. This encodes CASRGREAEGSYEQYF.

The V call is TRBV5-5, the J call TRBJ2-7, with unresolved D. The CDR3 is 12 amino acids. Germline values: CDR1 SGHKS, CDR2 YYEKEE (reference sequence). V dropped 0 bases and J dropped 6 bases, with 7 bases sitting between them. Here the CDR3 DNA reads TGTGCCAGCAGCTTGGAAGGGCGCGAGCAGTACTTC. It yields the protein CASSLEGREQYF.